These 32 T cell receptor beta chains came from one sample sequenced in a study of cytomegalovirus exposure and HLA in healthy donors. The PCR was carried out with 60 Vbeta primers and 13 Jbeta primers. Assay used: immunoSEQ multiplex PCR; TCRdb lists only in-frame clones, some missing. The data show 100,000 to 150,000 clones, roughly 72% seen once. Material for sequencing was PBMCs. The source is a woman aged 50 to 60 in good health and CMV-seropositive.

The V call is TRBV28, the J call TRBJ2-1, with D possibly TRBD1 on 6 matching bases. The CDR3 runs 18 residues. Germline V lookup: CDR1 MDHEN, CDR2 SYDVKM. The V end was cut by 6 bases, the J end by 5 bases, with 26 bases between. The CDR3, as DNA: TGTGCCAGCAGCTTCCCAACCCTAGGACAGCGAAAGAACAATGAGCAGTTCTTC. As protein: CASSFPTLGQRKNNEQFF.

J is TRBJ2-1 and V is TRBV5-8; 8 bases fit TRBD1. Per the germline V gene, CDR1 is SGHTS and CDR2 is YDEGEE. J gave up 0 bases and V 4 bases, and 6 bases lay outside the gene matches. This CDR3 region has 16 residues. The CDR3 sequence: CASSLTTGASYNEQFF. The CDR3 region has the DNA TGTGCCAGCAGCCTGACGACAGGGGCCTCCTACAATGAGCAGTTCTTC. Full variable domain (missing parts from reference TRBV5-8 and TRBJ2-1): EAGVTQSPTHLIKTRGQQATLRCSPISGHTSVYWYQQALGLGLQFLLWYDEGEERNRGNFPPRFSGRQFPNYSSELNVNALELEDSALYLCASSLTTGASYNEQFFGPGTRLTVL.

This clone was seen a single time. The chain employs TRBV18 and TRBJ1-4; D unclear. This CDR3 is 14 amino acids long. V lost 1 base and J 4 bases, leaving 7 bases between the germline ends. Looked up from germline, CDR1 is KGHSH and CDR2 is LQKENI. CDR3 loop: CASSPLQNNEKLFF. The CDR3 DNA reads as TGTGCCAGCTCACCACTTCAGAATAATGAAAAACTGTTTTTT.

This rearrangement joins TRBV19 to TRBJ2-2; 9 bases are shared with TRBD1. The CDR3 has 18 amino acids. Per the germline V gene, CDR1 is LNHDA and CDR2 is SQIVND (reference sequence). Trimming took 9 bases from V and 3 from J; bases not matched to a gene: 17. The CDR3 coding sequence is TGTGCCAGCACAACCACGGGACAGGGTGTGTTTGACACCGGGGAGCTGTTTTTT. The encoded protein is CASTTTGQGVFDTGELFF.

The chain uses TRBV6-1 and TRBJ2-7, with TRBD1 identical over 7 bases. With V trimmed by 6 bases and J by 4 bases, 3 bases remained unmatched. The CDR3 is 12 residues long. Germline loops: CDR1 MNHNS, CDR2 SASEGT. In nucleotides, the CDR3 is TGTGCCAGCAGAGACAGGGTTTACGAGCAGTACTTC. Its protein is CASRDRVYEQYF.

The chain couples TRBV30 to TRBJ2-7; 8 nucleotides agree with TRBD2. The CDR3 sequence is 15 residues long. The germline CDR1 and CDR2 sequences are GTSNPN and SVGIG (reference sequence). V lost 0 bases and J lost 0; bases outside the gene matches: 4. The CDR3 is CAWSVGGGYSYEQYF. In DNA, the CDR3 is TGTGCCTGGAGTGTTGGCGGGGGGTACTCCTACGAGCAGTACTTC.

The rearrangement uses TRBV2 and TRBJ2-1; TRBD2 is a possible D gene (6 bases). The germline gives CDR1 SNHLY, CDR2 FYNNEI. This CDR3 comprises 15 residues. Trimming shortened V by 0 bases and J by 6 bases, and 12 bases separated the two germline ends. CDR3: CASSEALGAGNEQFF. Written as DNA, the CDR3 is TGTGCCAGCAGTGAAGCACTAGGAGCGGGCAATGAGCAGTTCTTC. Using reference TRBV2 and TRBJ2-1 for the parts outside the CDR3, the full variable domain is EPEVTQTPSHQVTQMGQEVILRCVPISNHLYFYWYRQILGQKVEFLVSFYNNEISEKSEIFDDQFSVERPDGSNFTLKIRSTKLEDSAMYFCASSEALGAGNEQFFGPGTRLTVL.

This clone was recorded a few times. This rearrangement joins TRBV7-2 to TRBJ1-1; 7 bases agree with TRBD1. The CDR3 consists of 14 residues. Germline CDR1 reads SGHTA; CDR2 reads FQGNSA. J gave up 3 bases and V 1 base, and 2 bases lay outside the gene matches. CDR3 nucleotides: TGTGCCAGCAGCTTAGGGGGACAGTACACTGAAGCTTTCTTT. Translation gives CASSLGGQYTEAFF.

J is TRBJ1-3 and V is TRBV27, with D possibly matching TRBD1 (5 bases). Trimming left V 4 bases short and J 9 bases short, with 13 bases between. This CDR3 has 13 amino acids. Germline V gene sequence: CDR1 MNHEY, CDR2 SMNVEV (reference sequence). The CDR3 DNA reads TGTGCCAGCAGTTCCATGGACAAATCCACCATATATTTT. This gives the protein CASSSMDKSTIYF.

The V call is TRBV7-7, the J call TRBJ2-7; 7 bases align to TRBD2. This CDR3 has 15 amino acids. With 3 bases clipped from V and 3 bases from J, the junction kept 8 bases outside the gene matches. Germline lookup yields CDR1 SSHAT and CDR2 FNYEAQ (reference sequence). The CDR3 loop reads CASSLDPGLNYEQYF. In DNA form, the CDR3 reads TGTGCCAGCAGCTTGGACCCGGGACTAAACTACGAGCAGTACTTC. The entire variable domain, with the rest obtained from reference TRBV7-7 and TRBJ2-7, is as follows: GAGVSQSPRYKVTKRGQDVTLRCDPISSHATLYWYQQALGQGPEFLTYFNYEAQPDKSGLPSDRFSAERPEGSISTLTIQRTEQRDSAMYRCASSLDPGLNYEQYFGPGTRLTVT.

The chain carries TRBV10-1 and TRBJ2-5; 7 nucleotides agree with TRBD2. This CDR3 has 12 amino acids. After removal of 6 bases from V and 4 bases from J, the junction contained 2 bases not matched to a gene. In germline, CDR1 is WNHNN, CDR2 SYGVQD (reference sequence). CDR3 sequence reads: CASSPGGETQYF. The CDR3, as DNA: TGCGCCAGCAGCCCGGGAGGAGAGACCCAGTACTTC.

The rearrangement uses TRBV28 and TRBJ1-2; no clear D. The V gene lost 6 bases and the J gene lost 0 bases, with 11 bases spanning the gap. The CDR3 has 14 amino acids. The germline V gene has CDR1 MDHEN and CDR2 SYDVKM. In DNA, the CDR3 is TGTGCCAGCAGCCGGCCGGGAACTAACTATGGCTACACCTTC. Residues: CASSRPGTNYGYTF.

The chain combines TRBV20-1 with TRBJ1-1, with a weak D call TRBD1 (6 bases). The germline CDR1 and CDR2 sequences are DFQATT and SNEGSKA (reference sequence). This CDR3 spans 11 amino acids. The V end lost 4 bases, the J end lost 4 bases, and 7 bases lay between the germline ends. CDR3 amino acids: CSAMGATEAFF. The CDR3 region has the DNA TGCAGTGCTATGGGGGCCACTGAAGCTTTCTTT.

In nucleotides, the CDR3 is TGTGCCAGCAGCCTAGTTATGAACACTGAAGCTTTCTTT. The encoded protein is CASSLVMNTEAFF. V and J are TRBV11-2 and TRBJ1-1; no clear D. Germline values: CDR1 SGHAT, CDR2 FQNNGV. The CDR3 is 13 residues long. V lost 5 bases, J lost 0 bases, and 7 bases lay in between.

V is TRBV4-2 and J is TRBJ1-5, with 10 bases lining up with TRBD1. The germline V gene has CDR1 LGHNA and CDR2 YNFKEQ. The CDR3 totals 16 residues. Trimming at V came to 0 bases and at J to 5 bases, leaving 4 bases not matched to a gene. The chain's CDR3 is CASSQEGGQGHQPQHF. CDR3 nucleotides: TGTGCCAGCAGCCAAGAAGGGGGACAGGGGCATCAGCCCCAGCATTTT.

V usage is TRBV5-1 and J usage is TRBJ2-7; 10 nucleotides agree with TRBD2. The CDR3 runs 15 residues. Looked up from germline, CDR1 is SGHRS and CDR2 is YFSETQ. V trimming: 5 bases; J trimming: 2 bases; junction bases outside the gene matches: 7. CDR3 amino acids: CASSMSSGGTYEQYF. The DNA for the CDR3 is TGCGCCAGCAGTATGTCTAGCGGGGGCACCTACGAGCAGTACTTC. The full variable domain, with the rest looked up from reference TRBV5-1 and TRBJ2-7, is KAGVTQTPRYLIKTRGQQVTLSCSPISGHRSVSWYQQTPGQGLQFLFEYFSETQRNKGNFPGRFSGRQFSNSRSEMNVSTLELGDSALYLCASSMSSGGTYEQYFGPGTRLTVT.

The rearrangement links TRBV29-1 to TRBJ2-3, with TRBD1 as a possible D gene (6 bases). The V gene's germline CDR1 is SQVTM and CDR2 ANQGSEA. There are 16 residues in the CDR3. V shed 6 bases and J shed 3 bases, with 22 bases lying between them. CDR3 amino acids: CSVDHRELSGTDTQYF. The CDR3 DNA sequence: TGCAGCGTGGATCACAGGGAACTTTCGGGGACAGATACGCAGTATTTT.

The sample holds a few counts of this clone. The CDR3 loop reads CASSSTTGDQETQYF. The CDR3 DNA reads as TGTGCCAGCAGCTCAACAACAGGGGACCAAGAGACCCAGTACTTC. The chain carries TRBV7-8 and TRBJ2-5, with TRBD1 matching over 7 bases. Germline V gene sequence: CDR1 SGHVS, CDR2 FQNEAQ. J lost 0 bases, V lost 4 bases, and 5 bases had no gene match. This CDR3 is 15 amino acids long.

The chain carries TRBV25-1 and TRBJ2-5; 9 bases are a match to TRBD2. CDR3 length: 16 residues. J gave up 3 bases and V 0 bases, and 5 bases lay outside the gene matches. Germline V gives CDR1 MGHDK, CDR2 SYGVNS. The CDR3 is CASSEYETSGKETQYF. The CDR3 nucleotides read TGTGCCAGCAGTGAATATGAGACTAGCGGCAAAGAGACCCAGTACTTC.

The genes are TRBV6-5 and TRBJ2-3, with 8 bases that match TRBD1. Germline assignment: CDR1 MNHEY and CDR2 SVGAGI. The CDR3 consists of 15 residues. Trimming removed 7 bases from V and 2 bases from J; junction bases left unmatched: 8. For the CDR3, the DNA is TGTGCCAGCACCTTAAACAGGGGGGACACAGATACGCAGTATTTT. Protein: CASTLNRGDTDTQYF.

The rearrangement links TRBV9 to TRBJ2-5; D is uncertain. V lost 2 bases and J 3 bases, leaving 8 bases between the germline ends. The CDR3 extends over 13 amino acids. Germline V gives CDR1 SGDLS, CDR2 YYNGEE. The CDR3, as DNA: TGTGCCAGCAGCGTGCGTCTCGAAGAGACCCAGTACTTC. This sequence encodes CASSVRLEETQYF.

The chain joins TRBV11-1 to TRBJ2-7, with D maybe TRBD1 (5 bases). This CDR3 spans 16 amino acids. V gave up 5 bases and J gave up 2 bases, with 19 bases separating them. CDR1 and CDR2 from the germline V gene are SGHAT and FQDESV (reference sequence). This CDR3 reads CASSIRRTSLTYEQYF. CDR3 nucleotides: TGTGCCAGCAGCATCCGTAGGACATCGTTGACCTACGAGCAGTACTTC.

This clone was seen a single time. This sequence joins TRBV15 and TRBJ2-6; D is ambiguous. Germline CDR1 reads LNHNV; CDR2 reads YYDKDF (reference sequence). The CDR3 covers 14 residues. The V and J ends lost 3 bases and 1 base respectively, with 4 bases between them. The DNA for the CDR3 is TGTGCCACCAGCAGTCCATCTGGGGCCAACGTCCTGACTTTC. It yields the protein CATSSPSGANVLTF.

J is TRBJ1-1 and V is TRBV30; D may be TRBD1 (5 bases). V was pared by 4 bases and J by 10 bases, with 10 bases between. The CDR3 covers 10 residues. The germline CDR1 and CDR2 sequences are GTSNPN and SVGIG (reference sequence). CDR3: CAWIRQRAFF. The CDR3 DNA reads as TGTGCCTGGATCCGACAGCGAGCTTTCTTT.

CDR3 sequence: CASSLTGGYQPQHF. In DNA, the CDR3 is TGTGCCAGCAGCCTGACAGGGGGCTATCAGCCCCAGCATTTT. The rearrangement links TRBV7-8 to TRBJ1-5, with 10 bases aligning to TRBD1. The germline CDR1 and CDR2 sequences are SGHVS and FQNEAQ. Trimming took 5 bases from V and 5 from J; bases not matched to a gene: 3. The CDR3 length is 14 residues.

This clone was picked up a small number of times. The CDR3 DNA follows: TGCGCCAGCAGCCAAGATCAAGAACTAGCGGTCTACAATGAGCAGTTCTTC. It yields the protein CASSQDQELAVYNEQFF. The chain recombines TRBV4-3 with TRBJ2-1, with 8 positions matching TRBD2. Germline V gene data show CDR1 as LGHNA and CDR2 as YSLEER. The CDR3 contains 17 residues. V shed 0 bases, J shed 3 bases, and the junction held 7 bases outside the gene matches.

This clone is a singleton in its sample. CDR3 DNA: TGTGCCAGCAGCTTTCTTCAGATCACAGATACGCAGTATTTT. As protein: CASSFLQITDTQYF. The V call is TRBV7-9, the J call TRBJ2-3; no clear D. The CDR3 has 14 amino acids. Deletions cut 3 bases from V and 2 bases from J, with 9 bases between. From germline, CDR1 is SEHNR and CDR2 FQNEAQ (reference sequence).

V gene TRBV2 combines with J gene TRBJ2-3; 8 positions agree with TRBD2. The CDR3 consists of 17 residues. Germline V lookup: CDR1 SNHLY, CDR2 FYNNEI. V lost 1 base and J lost 2; bases outside the gene matches: 8. CDR3 sequence: CASSEGGGSGVTDTQYF. CDR3 nucleotide sequence: TGTGCCAGCAGTGAAGGGGGTGGTAGCGGGGTCACAGATACGCAGTATTTT.

In its sample, this clone was seen a few times. The J gene is TRBJ1-2, the V gene TRBV7-2, with TRBD1 matching 9 bases. The junction had 2 bases not matched to a gene; V was cut back by 0 bases and J by 3 bases. CDR1 is SGHTA and CDR2 is FQGNSA in the germline V gene. The CDR3 has 15 residues. This CDR3 is CASSLARDRDYGYTF. The CDR3 DNA sequence: TGTGCCAGCAGCTTAGCGCGGGACAGGGACTATGGCTACACCTTC.

About this clone itself: This sample includes further DNA sequences coding for the same CDR3. CDR3 DNA: TGTGCCAGCAGCTTTATTGGAGGCACTGAAGCTTTCTTT. This sequence encodes CASSFIGGTEAFF. V and J are TRBV7-9 and TRBJ1-1; D gene unclear. Germline V gives CDR1 SEHNR, CDR2 FQNEAQ (reference sequence). There are 13 residues in the CDR3. V dropped 3 bases and J dropped 4 bases, with 9 bases sitting between them. Based on the CDR3 plus reference TRBV7-9 and TRBJ1-1, the full variable domain is DTGVSQNPRHKITKRGQNVTFRCDPISEHNRLYWYRQTLGQGPEFLTYFQNEAQLEKSRLLSDRFSAERPKGSFSTLEIQRTEQGDSAMYLCASSFIGGTEAFFGQGTRLTVV.

The V and J genes are TRBV28 and TRBJ1-6; tentatively, D is TRBD1 (5 bases). Trimming stripped 6 bases from V and 5 bases from J, with 11 bases between. The germline V gene has CDR1 MDHEN and CDR2 SYDVKM. This CDR3 contains 14 residues. The chain's CDR3 is CASRFPGNNSPLHF. CDR3 DNA: TGTGCCAGCAGGTTCCCAGGGAATAATTCACCCCTCCACTTT.

This clone was seen only a few times. This chain links TRBV18 with TRBJ2-7, with TRBD1 identical over 11 bases. The CDR3 sequence is 15 residues long. Germline lookup yields CDR1 KGHSH and CDR2 LQKENI. Losses at the gene ends were 5 bases for V and 2 bases for J; bases not matched to a gene: 5. CDR3 nucleotide sequence: TGTGCCAGCTCAACCGGGACAGGGGGAACCTACGAGCAGTACTTC. Amino acids: CASSTGTGGTYEQYF.